The clone carrying this T cell receptor (beta chain) was counted only a few times. The sample comes from a study of blood T cell repertoires in COVID-19. In the study overall: The United States, Italy and Spain provided the acute and convalescent COVID-19 samples. Sources were T cells, B-cell-depleted T cells, or PBMCs; the material itself was cDNA or gDNA.

Looked up from germline, CDR1 is SNHLY and CDR2 is FYNNEI. The CDR3 runs 18 residues. V was clipped by 4 bases and J by 2 bases; unmatched bases: 12. Original handling: Reference gene primer amplification yielded estimated nucleated cell counts. Method: immunoSEQ multiplex PCR; TCRdb's copy keeps in-frame clones and lacks some. From that table come the V and J calls and clone size; the DNA was used to work out D and trimming. Here the sample spans about 35,000 clones, 80% to 90% being singletons. This sequence was found in a human donor in a cohort sampled during active COVID-19. The J gene is TRBJ1-5, the V gene TRBV2, with TRBD1 matching over 9 bases. Sequencing was done on a sample of peripheral blood. The CDR3 bases are TGTGCCAGCAGTGTTCTACCCCCGACAGGGGGTCGCAATCAGCCCCAGCATTTT. Residues: CASSVLPPTGGRNQPQHF.